This T cell receptor (beta chain) is drawn from a study of cytomegalovirus exposure and HLA in healthy donors. The wider study: The approximately 100 million unique TCR beta sequences, from 150 million to 200 million T cells, were found by an earlier analysis.

13 Jbeta primers and 60 Vbeta primers were used for the PCR. As originally analysed: About 10 million shared chains were among approximately 87 million unique TCR beta chains counted in a later analysis. Clones were read by immunoSEQ multiplex PCR, and TCRdb kept only the in-frame ones, dropping some. That table is the source of V, J and clone size, and D and trimming were worked out from the DNA. The table records under 250,000 clones, around 80% of them present only once. Findings and limits, study-wide: Of the V segments, some could not be distinguished, including TRBV6-2 and TRBV6-3, and were excluded. Earlier analysis yielded a pattern in which most TCR beta V segments were productive about 90% or about 30% of the time.

Trimming cost V 0 bases and J 0 bases; bases outside gene matches: 6. This CDR3 comprises 17 residues. CDR1 and CDR2 (germline): LGHNA, YSLEER. Remarks on this clone: Its target is not known.

The chain has TRBV4-3 and TRBJ2-7; 9 bases fit TRBD1. The sequence came from a woman aged 25 to 39 in good health and CMV-seropositive. Sequencing was performed on PBMCs. CDR3 loop: CASSQDWTGVNSYEQYF. CDR3 bases: TGCGCCAGCAGCCAAGATTGGACAGGGGTGAACTCCTACGAGCAGTACTTC.